The rows below give T cell receptor beta chains drawn from one sample of a study of Tregs in tolerant kidney transplant recipients. Profiling relied on immunoSEQ multiplex PCR, and the TCRdb table lists in-frame clones only, not all of them. This table has 54,000 or so clones, 91% appearing once. Specimen: CD8+ T cells from blood (PBMCs), collected 24 months after the transplant. All receptors come from a human patient who received a combined kidney and bone marrow transplant. Some T cells may have originated in the graft donor. Each CDR3 is given with its conserved first and last residue. The D gene is left open where the match is weak. The size entry is marked missing in some rows and otherwise reads once, few, many or a size class.

D gene | clone size | J gene | V gene | CDR3 protein | CDR3 DNA
- | - | TRBJ2-7 | TRBV21-1 | CASSRQGLSYEQYF | TGTGCCAGCAGCAGACAGGGACTTTCCTACGAGCAGTACTTC
TRBD1 | - | TRBJ2-5 | TRBV6-5 | CASNDRVQETQYF | TGTGCCAGCAACGACAGGGTACAAGAGACCCAGTACTTC
- | - | TRBJ1-2 | TRBV11-3 | CASSLGPGVFYGYTF | TGTGCCAGCAGCTTAGGTCCAGGGGTGTTCTATGGCTACACCTTC
- | many | TRBJ2-2 | TRBV15 | CATSRSPEAGELFF | TGTGCCACCAGCAGATCTCCGGAGGCCGGGGAGCTGTTTTTT
TRBD1 | - | TRBJ2-5 | TRBV9 | CASSPRDRGRETQYF | TGTGCCAGCAGCCCCCGGGACAGGGGGCGAGAGACCCAGTACTTC
- | - | TRBJ1-2 | TRBV5-5 | CASSLEDRFYGYTF | TGTGCCAGCAGCTTGGAGGACAGATTCTATGGCTACACCTTC
TRBD2 | - | TRBJ2-3 | TRBV19 | CASNGLAGGLDTQYF | TGTGCCAGTAATGGGTTAGCGGGAGGATTAGATACGCAGTATTTT
- | - | TRBJ2-7 | TRBV6-5 | CASPDRGHEQYF | TGTGCCAGCCCCGACAGAGGTCACGAGCAGTACTTC
TRBD2 | - | TRBJ2-3 | TRBV27 | CASRLSGGAFSTDTQYF | TGTGCCAGCAGGCTAAGCGGGGGGGCCTTTAGCACAGATACGCAGTATTTT
TRBD1 | - | TRBJ1-5 | TRBV6-5 | CASSYYRGHQPQHF | TGTGCCAGCAGTTATTACAGGGGGCACCAGCCCCAGCATTTT
TRBD2 | once | TRBJ2-5 | TRBV7-2 | CASSLAWGLAGRLWETQYF | TGTGCCAGCAGCTTAGCGTGGGGACTAGCGGGCCGCCTTTGGGAGACCCAGTACTTC
- | - | TRBJ2-3 | TRBV27 | CASSLFLRDTQYF | TGTGCCAGCAGTTTATTCTTACGGGATACGCAGTATTTT
TRBD2 | - | TRBJ2-1 | TRBV9 | CASSVSGGYNEQFF | TGTGCCAGCAGCGTGAGCGGGGGCTACAATGAGCAGTTCTTC
TRBD2 | - | TRBJ2-1 | TRBV4-2 | CASSQVAGIYNEQFF | TGTGCCAGCAGCCAAGTAGCGGGCATCTACAATGAGCAGTTCTTC
TRBD2 | once | TRBJ2-7 | TRBV7-6 | CASSLGLASEQYF | TGTGCCAGCAGCTTGGGACTAGCGTCTGAGCAGTACTTC
TRBD2 | once | TRBJ2-1 | TRBV4-2 | CASSQVRGWEGLNEQFF | TGTGCCAGCAGCCAAGTCCGGGGGTGGGAGGGCCTCAATGAGCAGTTCTTC
TRBD1 | - | TRBJ2-1 | TRBV6-8 | CASSYPLQGAPYNEQFF | TGTGCCAGCAGTTACCCATTACAGGGGGCCCCCTACAATGAGCAGTTCTTC
- | - | TRBJ1-5 | TRBV5-8 | CASSLGHNQPQHF | TGTGCCAGCAGCCTTGGACACAATCAGCCCCAGCATTTT
- | - | TRBJ1-1 | TRBV6-5 | CASSYGSGLGEAFF | TGTGCCAGCAGTTACGGGTCAGGGTTGGGTGAAGCTTTCTTT
- | once | TRBJ1-2 | TRBV6-5 | CASSYSEGNYGYTF | TGTGCCAGCAGTTACTCGGAGGGAAACTATGGCTACACCTTC
- | few | TRBJ2-7 | TRBV11-2 | CASSLGQGGYEQYF | TGTGCCAGCAGCTTAGGACAGGGAGGCTACGAGCAGTACTTC
- | - | TRBJ2-7 | TRBV11-3 | CASSLSQGYEQYF | TGTGCCAGCAGCTTATCGCAGGGCTACGAGCAGTACTTC
TRBD1 | - | TRBJ1-4 | TRBV9 | CASSRWDSNEKLFF | TGTGCCAGCAGTAGATGGGACAGCAATGAAAAACTGTTTTTT
TRBD1 | - | TRBJ2-3 | TRBV14 | CASSRGQAPDTQYF | TGTGCCAGCAGCCGGGGACAGGCCCCAGATACGCAGTATTTT
TRBD2 | - | TRBJ2-3 | TRBV2 | CASSESRGRGAGRDTQYF | TGTGCCAGCAGTGAATCGCGGGGGCGGGGGGCCGGTAGGGATACGCAGTATTTT
TRBD2 | - | TRBJ2-2 | TRBV5-4 | CASSFFGLGPGELFF | TGTGCCAGCAGCTTTTTCGGACTAGGGCCCGGGGAGCTGTTTTTT
TRBD1 | - | TRBJ2-7 | TRBV29-1 | CSVGDRATSYEQYF | TGCAGCGTCGGGGACAGGGCAACCTCCTACGAGCAGTACTTC
TRBD2 | - | TRBJ2-7 | TRBV4-2 | CASSQGTSSYEQYF | TGTGCCAGCAGCCAAGGGACTAGCTCCTACGAGCAGTACTTC
- | - | TRBJ2-3 | TRBV10-1 | CASSEVAPANTDTQYF | TGCGCCAGCAGTGAGGTGGCTCCCGCCAACACAGATACGCAGTATTTT
TRBD2 | - | TRBJ2-1 | TRBV19 | CASHSGLAGYNEQFF | TGTGCCAGTCATTCCGGACTAGCGGGGTACAATGAGCAGTTCTTC
- | - | TRBJ2-1 | TRBV27 | CASSSGSRRGEQFF | TGTGCCAGCAGTTCCGGGTCACGTAGGGGTGAGCAGTTCTTC
- | few | TRBJ1-2 | TRBV7-2 | CASSLDQGPGGYTF | TGTGCCAGCAGCTTAGATCAGGGGCCGGGAGGCTACACCTTC
- | - | TRBJ2-5 | TRBV5-1 | CASGQSGASGETQYF | TGCGCCAGCGGGCAATCGGGCGCCTCAGGGGAGACCCAGTACTTC
TRBD2 | - | TRBJ2-1 | TRBV7-2 | CASSPLAGVYNEQFF | TGTGCCAGCAGCCCGCTAGCGGGCGTCTACAATGAGCAGTTCTTC
TRBD2 | - | TRBJ2-3 | TRBV27 | CASSLLLAGGADTQYF | TGTGCCAGCAGTTTACTGCTAGCGGGGGGCGCAGATACGCAGTATTTT
- | - | TRBJ2-1 | TRBV7-8 | CASSLGRRGGAAYNEQFF | TGTGCCAGCAGCTTAGGGAGAAGAGGGGGGGCCGCCTACAATGAGCAGTTCTTC
- | - | TRBJ1-3 | TRBV7-9 | CASRAPGGSGNTIYF | TGTGCCAGCAGGGCGCCGGGTGGCTCTGGAAACACCATATATTTT
- | - | TRBJ1-3 | TRBV19 | CASSIHRNSGNTIYF | TGTGCCAGTAGTATCCACAGAAACTCTGGAAACACCATATATTTT
TRBD1 | - | TRBJ1-2 | TRBV5-1 | CASSLGTGAGYGYTF | TGCGCCAGCAGCTTGGGGACAGGGGCCGGCTATGGCTACACCTTC
TRBD2 | - | TRBJ2-1 | TRBV27 | CASSPLAGRALDEQFF | TGTGCCAGCAGCCCTCTTGCAGGGAGGGCCTTGGATGAGCAGTTCTTC
TRBD2 | - | TRBJ2-5 | TRBV4-1 | CASSQEASGSSLETQYF | TGCGCCAGCAGCCAAGAGGCTAGCGGGAGCAGTTTAGAGACCCAGTACTTC
- | once | TRBJ2-7 | TRBV7-9 | CASSLYRDNLYEQYF | TGTGCCAGCAGCTTGTACCGGGACAATCTATACGAGCAGTACTTC
- | once | TRBJ2-1 | TRBV2 | CASSEVSAGSYNEQFF | TGTGCCAGCAGTGAAGTTTCGGCGGGATCCTACAATGAGCAGTTCTTC
TRBD1 | - | TRBJ1-2 | TRBV4-3 | CASSPIGGQRTNYGYTF | TGCGCCAGCAGCCCTATAGGGGGACAGCGGACCAACTATGGCTACACCTTC
- | - | TRBJ2-7 | TRBV6-1 | CAMGRVTEQYF | TGTGCCATGGGCAGGGTGACGGAGCAGTACTTC